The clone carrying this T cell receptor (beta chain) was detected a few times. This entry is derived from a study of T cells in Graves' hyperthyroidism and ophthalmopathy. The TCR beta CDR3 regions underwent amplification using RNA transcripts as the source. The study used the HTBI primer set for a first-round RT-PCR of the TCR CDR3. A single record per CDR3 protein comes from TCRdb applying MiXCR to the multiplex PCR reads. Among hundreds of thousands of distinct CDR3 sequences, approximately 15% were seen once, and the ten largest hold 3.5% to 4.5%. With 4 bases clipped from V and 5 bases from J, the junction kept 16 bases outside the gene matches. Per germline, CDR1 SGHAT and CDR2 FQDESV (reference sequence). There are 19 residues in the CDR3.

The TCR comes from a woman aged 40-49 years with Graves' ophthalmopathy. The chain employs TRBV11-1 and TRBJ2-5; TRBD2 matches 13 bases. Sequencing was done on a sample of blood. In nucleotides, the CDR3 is TGTGCCAGCAGCTCGAGTAGTGGACTAGCGGGAGATAATAAGGAGACCCAGTACTTC. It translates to CASSSSSGLAGDNKETQYF.